Below, 3 T cell receptor beta chains from the same sample are listed, as sequenced in a study of blood T cell repertoires in COVID-19. Sequencing was performed with immunoSEQ multiplex PCR; in TCRdb, only in-frame clones are kept and a portion is missing. In the table there are approximately 300,000 clones, 75% to 95% of which are singletons. The sample taken for sequencing was peripheral blood. Every receptor here comes from a woman in her thirties with COVID-19, enrolled during active disease.

The genes are TRBV11-2 and TRBJ1-2; 8 bases are a match to TRBD1. J gave up 5 bases and V 5 bases, and 7 bases lay outside the gene matches. This CDR3 comprises 14 residues. Germline loops: CDR1 SGHAT, CDR2 FQNNGV. The CDR3 sequence: CASSESGTGYGYTF. In DNA form, the CDR3 reads TGTGCCAGCAGCGAGTCCGGGACAGGTTATGGCTACACCTTC.

This clone is termed medium-sized. The chain couples TRBV18 to TRBJ2-3; 8 bases are a match to TRBD2. Germline-derived CDR1 and CDR2 are KGHSH and LQKENI. The CDR3 has 13 residues. V was clipped by 4 bases and J by 5 bases; unmatched bases: 2. Here the CDR3 reads CASSLTSGDTQYF. The CDR3 DNA follows: TGTGCCAGCTCACTAACTAGCGGAGATACGCAGTATTTT.

The chain carries TRBV6-1 and TRBJ2-1; 10 positions agree with TRBD1. The CDR3 spans 16 residues. CDR1 and CDR2 from the germline V gene are MNHNS and SASEGT. J was trimmed by 10 bases and V by 3 bases; bases with no gene match: 12. The chain's CDR3 is CASSDTGTGVSSEQFF. CDR3 nucleotide sequence: TGTGCCAGCAGTGACACCGGGACAGGGGTTTCTTCAGAGCAGTTCTTC.